The T cell receptor (beta chain) under discussion was sequenced for a study of cytomegalovirus exposure and HLA in healthy donors. The PCR employed 60 Vbeta primers together with 13 Jbeta primers. In the original analysis: A follow-up analysis tallied around 80 million unique TCR beta chains, roughly 11 million shared. Clones were read by immunoSEQ multiplex PCR, and TCRdb kept only the in-frame ones, dropping some. V and J calls and clone size follow that table, whereas D and trimming were derived from the DNA. The sample carries around 140,000 clones, approximately 61% recorded once. The CDR3 runs 15 residues. CDR1 is SGHRS, CDR2 YFSETQ, per germline. V was pared by 2 bases and J by 6 bases, with 4 bases of the junction left unmatched. Notes on this clone: Its target is not known.

General study points: An assumption of roughly uniform sequencing depth across donors underlay the presence/absence analyses.

Sequenced: PBMCs. This chain joins TRBV5-1 and TRBJ2-2, with 10 bases aligning to TRBD2. This receptor was taken from a middle-aged woman in good health and CMV-seronegative. The CDR3 DNA sequence: TGCGCCAGCAGCTTCGAGCTAGCGGGGGCCGGGGAGCTGTTTTTT. Translation: CASSFELAGAGELFF.